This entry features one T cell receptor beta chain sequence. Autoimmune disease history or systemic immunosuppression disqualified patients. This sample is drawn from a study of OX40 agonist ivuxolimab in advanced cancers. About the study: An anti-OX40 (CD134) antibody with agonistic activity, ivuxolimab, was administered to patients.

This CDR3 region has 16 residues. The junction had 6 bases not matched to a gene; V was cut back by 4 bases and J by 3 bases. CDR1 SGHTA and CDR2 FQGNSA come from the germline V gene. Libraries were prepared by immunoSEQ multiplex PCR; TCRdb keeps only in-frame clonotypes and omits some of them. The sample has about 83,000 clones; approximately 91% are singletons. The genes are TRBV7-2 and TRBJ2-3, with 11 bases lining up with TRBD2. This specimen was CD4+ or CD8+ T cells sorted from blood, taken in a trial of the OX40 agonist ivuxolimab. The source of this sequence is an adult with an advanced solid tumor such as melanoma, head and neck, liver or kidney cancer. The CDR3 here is CASSSLTSGGTDTQYF. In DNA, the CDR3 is TGTGCCAGCAGCTCACTTACTAGCGGGGGTACAGATACGCAGTATTTT.